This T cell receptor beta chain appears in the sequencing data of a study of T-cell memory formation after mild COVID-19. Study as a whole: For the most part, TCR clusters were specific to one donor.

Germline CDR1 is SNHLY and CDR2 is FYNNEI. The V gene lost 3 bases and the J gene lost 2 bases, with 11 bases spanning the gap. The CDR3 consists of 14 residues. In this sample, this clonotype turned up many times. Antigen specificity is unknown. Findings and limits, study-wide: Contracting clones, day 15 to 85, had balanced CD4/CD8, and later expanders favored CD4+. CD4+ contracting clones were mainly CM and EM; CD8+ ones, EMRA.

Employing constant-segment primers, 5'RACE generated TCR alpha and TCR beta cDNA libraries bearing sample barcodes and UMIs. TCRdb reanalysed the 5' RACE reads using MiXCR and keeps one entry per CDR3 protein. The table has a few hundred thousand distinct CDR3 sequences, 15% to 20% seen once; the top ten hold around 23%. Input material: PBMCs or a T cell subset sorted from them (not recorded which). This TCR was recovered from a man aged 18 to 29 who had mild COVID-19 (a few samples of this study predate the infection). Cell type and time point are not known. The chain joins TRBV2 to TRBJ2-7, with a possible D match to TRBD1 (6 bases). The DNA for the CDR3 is TGTGCCAGCAGTGAGGGACACGGCACCTACGAGCAGTACGTC. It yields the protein CASSEGHGTYEQYV.